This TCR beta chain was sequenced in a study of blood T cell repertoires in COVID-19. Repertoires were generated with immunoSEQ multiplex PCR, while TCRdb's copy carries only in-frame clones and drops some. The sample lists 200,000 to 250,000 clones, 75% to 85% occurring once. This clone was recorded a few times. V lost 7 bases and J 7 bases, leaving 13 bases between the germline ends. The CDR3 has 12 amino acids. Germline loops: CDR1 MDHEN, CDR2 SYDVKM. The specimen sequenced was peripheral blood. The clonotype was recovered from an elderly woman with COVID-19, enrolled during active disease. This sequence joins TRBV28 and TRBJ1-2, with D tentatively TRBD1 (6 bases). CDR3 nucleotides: TGTGCCAGCATTACAGGGACTACTGGCTACACCTTC. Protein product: CASITGTTGYTF.